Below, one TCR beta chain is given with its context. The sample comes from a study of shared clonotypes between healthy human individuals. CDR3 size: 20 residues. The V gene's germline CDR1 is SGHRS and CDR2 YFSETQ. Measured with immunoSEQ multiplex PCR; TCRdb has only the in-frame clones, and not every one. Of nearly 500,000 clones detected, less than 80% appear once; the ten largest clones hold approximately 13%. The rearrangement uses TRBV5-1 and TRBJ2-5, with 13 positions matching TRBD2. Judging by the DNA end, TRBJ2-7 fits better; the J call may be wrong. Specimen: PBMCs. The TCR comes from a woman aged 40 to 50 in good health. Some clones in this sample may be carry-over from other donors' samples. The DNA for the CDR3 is TGCGCCAGCAGCTTGGACTGGGGACTAGCGGGACTCACCCCCACCTACGAGCAGTACTTC. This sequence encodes CASSLDWGLAGLTPTYEQYF.